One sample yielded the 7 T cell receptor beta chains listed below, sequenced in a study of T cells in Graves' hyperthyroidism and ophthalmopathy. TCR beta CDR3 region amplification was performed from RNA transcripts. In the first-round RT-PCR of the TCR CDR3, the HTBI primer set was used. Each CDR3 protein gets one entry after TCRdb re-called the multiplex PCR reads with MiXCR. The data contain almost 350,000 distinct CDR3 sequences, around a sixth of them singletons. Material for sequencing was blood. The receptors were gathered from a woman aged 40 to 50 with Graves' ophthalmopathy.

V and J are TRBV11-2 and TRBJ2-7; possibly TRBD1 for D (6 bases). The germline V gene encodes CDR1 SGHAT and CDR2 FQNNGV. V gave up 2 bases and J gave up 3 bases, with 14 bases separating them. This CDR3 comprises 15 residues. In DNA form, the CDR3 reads TGTGCCAGCAGCTTAAGGTCGCTAGGGGGCTACGAGCAGTACTTC. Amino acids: CASSLRSLGGYEQYF. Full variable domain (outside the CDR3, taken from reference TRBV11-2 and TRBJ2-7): EAGVAQSPRYKIIEKRQSVAFWCNPISGHATLYWYQQILGQGPKLLIQFQNNGVVDDSQLPKDRFSAERLKGVDSTLKIQPAKLEDSAVYLCASSLRSLGGYEQYFGPGTRLTVT.

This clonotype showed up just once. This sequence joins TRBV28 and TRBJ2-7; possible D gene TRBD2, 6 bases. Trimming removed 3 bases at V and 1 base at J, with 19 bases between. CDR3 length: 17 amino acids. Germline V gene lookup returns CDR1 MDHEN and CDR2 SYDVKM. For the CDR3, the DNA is TGTGCCAGCAGTTTGGTCCCCCCCAGTGGGAGGTCCTACGAGCAGTACTTC. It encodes CASSLVPPSGRSYEQYF. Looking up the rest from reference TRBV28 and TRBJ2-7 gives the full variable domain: DVKVTQSSRYLVKRTGEKVFLECVQDMDHENMFWYRQDPGLGLRLIYFSYDVKMKEKGDIPEGYSVSREKKERFSLILESASTNQTSMYLCASSLVPPSGRSYEQYFGPGTRLTVT.

Written as DNA, the CDR3 is TGTGCCAGCAGCGATTGGACTGGGGCCTACGAGCAGTACTTC. Its translation: CASSDWTGAYEQYF. The chain is built from TRBV7-9 and TRBJ2-7; weak D call: TRBD2 (5 bases). V lost 5 bases and J lost 2, with 13 bases in between. Germline CDR1 reads SEHNR; CDR2 reads FQNEAQ (reference sequence). The length of the CDR3 is 14 residues.

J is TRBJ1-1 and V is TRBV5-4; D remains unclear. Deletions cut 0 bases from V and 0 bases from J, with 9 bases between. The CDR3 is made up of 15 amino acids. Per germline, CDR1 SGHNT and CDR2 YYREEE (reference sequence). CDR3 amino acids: CASSLEGRMNTEAFF. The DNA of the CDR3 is TGTGCCAGCAGCTTGGAGGGCAGGATGAACACTGAAGCTTTCTTT.

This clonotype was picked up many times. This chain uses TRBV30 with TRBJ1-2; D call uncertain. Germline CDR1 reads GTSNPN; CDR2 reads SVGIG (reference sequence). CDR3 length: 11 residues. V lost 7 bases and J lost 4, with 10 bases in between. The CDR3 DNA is TGTGCCTACTATGGTCGCTATGGCTACACCTTC. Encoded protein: CAYYGRYGYTF.

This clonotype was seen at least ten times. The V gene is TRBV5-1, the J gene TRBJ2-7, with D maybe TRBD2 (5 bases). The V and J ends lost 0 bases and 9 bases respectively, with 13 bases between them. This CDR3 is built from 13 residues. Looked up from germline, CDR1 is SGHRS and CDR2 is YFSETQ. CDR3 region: CASSLVLGGAQYF. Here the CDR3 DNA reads TGCGCCAGCAGCTTGGTACTAGGCGGTGCGCAGTACTTC.

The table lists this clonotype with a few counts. CDR3: CASTPGLAGRNEQYF. The CDR3 DNA is TGTGCCAGCACCCCCGGGCTAGCGGGTCGTAACGAGCAGTACTTC. V is TRBV2 and J is TRBJ2-7; 8 positions agree with TRBD2. Germline loops: CDR1 SNHLY, CDR2 FYNNEI. The CDR3 spans 15 residues. V trimming: 7 bases; J trimming: 5 bases; junction bases outside the gene matches: 13.